These T cell receptor beta chains were read from a single sample in a study of beta chain features in type 1 diabetes. The protocol was immunoSEQ multiplex PCR, while the TCRdb copy is restricted to in-frame clones and leaves out a portion. Here the sample spans about 240,000 clones, about 15% being singletons. What was sequenced was naive CD4+ T cells from blood. The receptors stem from a young man with type 1 diabetes. The CDR3 runs from the conserved cysteine through the conserved F or W. The order of the fields is D gene, clone size, J gene, CDR3 length, V gene, CDR3 protein, CDR3 DNA. A D gene is named only where the DNA matches it firmly. The size field is filled for only some rows; it gives once, few, many or a size class.

d_call: TRBD1
clone_size: NA
j_call: TRBJ2-5
cdr3_length: 14
v_call: TRBV5-1
cdr3_aa: CASSPDRVKGTQYF
cdr3_nt: TGCGCCAGCAGCCCGGACAGGGTTAAGGGGACCCAGTACTTC

d_call: NA
clone_size: NA
j_call: TRBJ2-7
cdr3_length: 14
v_call: TRBV4-1
cdr3_aa: CASSQLRTGDEQYF
cdr3_nt: TGCGCCAGCAGCCAGTTGCGTACGGGGGACGAGCAGTACTTC

d_call: NA
clone_size: few
j_call: TRBJ1-2
cdr3_length: 16
v_call: TRBV18
cdr3_aa: CASSPPDGVFNYGYTF
cdr3_nt: TGTGCCAGCTCACCACCTGACGGGGTCTTTAACTATGGCTACACCTTC

d_call: NA
clone_size: few
j_call: TRBJ2-3
cdr3_length: 16
v_call: TRBV5-1
cdr3_aa: CASSWGPGANTDTQYF
cdr3_nt: TGCGCCAGCAGCTGGGGGCCAGGGGCCAACACAGATACGCAGTATTTT

d_call: NA
clone_size: few
j_call: TRBJ2-4
cdr3_length: 15
v_call: TRBV15
cdr3_aa: CATSRVSGAENIQYF
cdr3_nt: TGTGCCACCAGCAGAGTTTCCGGAGCCGAAAACATTCAGTACTTC

d_call: NA
clone_size: NA
j_call: TRBJ2-5
cdr3_length: 13
v_call: TRBV18
cdr3_aa: CAIAEGSQETQYF
cdr3_nt: TGTGCCATAGCGGAGGGTTCCCAAGAGACCCAGTACTTC

d_call: NA
clone_size: NA
j_call: TRBJ2-7
cdr3_length: 13
v_call: TRBV5-1
cdr3_aa: CASSFGEPYEQYF
cdr3_nt: TGCGCCAGCAGCTTCGGGGAGCCGTACGAGCAGTACTTC

d_call: NA
clone_size: NA
j_call: TRBJ2-1
cdr3_length: 15
v_call: TRBV5-1
cdr3_aa: CASSGTRDSYNEQFF
cdr3_nt: TGCGCCAGCAGCGGGACACGGGACTCCTACAATGAGCAGTTCTTC

d_call: TRBD1
clone_size: once
j_call: TRBJ1-2
cdr3_length: 14
v_call: TRBV18
cdr3_aa: CASSPGTGISGYTF
cdr3_nt: TGTGCCAGCTCACCGGGGACAGGGATAAGTGGCTACACCTTC

d_call: TRBD2
clone_size: NA
j_call: TRBJ2-1
cdr3_length: 16
v_call: TRBV11-2
cdr3_aa: CASSLRLAGVIGEQFF
cdr3_nt: TGTGCCAGCAGCTTACGACTAGCGGGAGTGATAGGCGAGCAGTTCTTC

d_call: NA
clone_size: few
j_call: TRBJ2-3
cdr3_length: 13
v_call: TRBV4-2
cdr3_aa: CASSQDRGDTQYF
cdr3_nt: TGTGCCAGCAGCCAAGATCGGGGAGATACGCAGTATTTT

d_call: NA
clone_size: NA
j_call: TRBJ2-1
cdr3_length: 14
v_call: TRBV5-1
cdr3_aa: CASKEAEPYNEQFF
cdr3_nt: TGCGCCAGCAAAGAAGCGGAGCCTTACAATGAGCAGTTCTTC

d_call: NA
clone_size: NA
j_call: TRBJ1-1
cdr3_length: 14
v_call: TRBV13
cdr3_aa: CASSHQGPRTEAFF
cdr3_nt: TGTGCCAGCAGCCACCAGGGGCCACGGACTGAAGCTTTCTTT

d_call: NA
clone_size: NA
j_call: TRBJ2-5
cdr3_length: 15
v_call: TRBV5-1
cdr3_aa: CASSLDRPEQETQYF
cdr3_nt: TGCGCCAGCAGCTTAGACAGGCCCGAACAAGAGACCCAGTACTTC

d_call: TRBD1
clone_size: few
j_call: TRBJ1-1
cdr3_length: 15
v_call: TRBV18
cdr3_aa: CASSGTANMNTEAFF
cdr3_nt: TGTGCCAGCTCGGGGACAGCGAACATGAACACTGAAGCTTTCTTT

d_call: TRBD2
clone_size: few
j_call: TRBJ2-7
cdr3_length: 15
v_call: TRBV5-4
cdr3_aa: CASSLRLAGTYEQYF
cdr3_nt: TGTGCCAGCAGCTTGAGGCTAGCGGGAACCTACGAGCAGTACTTC

d_call: NA
clone_size: NA
j_call: TRBJ2-6
cdr3_length: 14
v_call: TRBV5-1
cdr3_aa: CASSDSSGANVLTF
cdr3_nt: TGCGCCAGCAGTGACAGCTCTGGGGCCAACGTCCTGACTTTC

d_call: NA
clone_size: few
j_call: TRBJ1-2
cdr3_length: 16
v_call: TRBV6-6
cdr3_aa: CASTMERDRPSGGYTF
cdr3_nt: TGTGCCAGCACCATGGAGCGGGACCGCCCCAGTGGTGGCTACACCTTC

d_call: TRBD2
clone_size: few
j_call: TRBJ2-7
cdr3_length: 13
v_call: TRBV2
cdr3_aa: CASYRGVSYEQYF
cdr3_nt: TGTGCCAGCTACCGGGGGGTGTCTTACGAGCAGTACTTC

d_call: NA
clone_size: once
j_call: TRBJ1-1
cdr3_length: 12
v_call: TRBV29-1
cdr3_aa: CSVEPDLAEAFF
cdr3_nt: TGCAGCGTTGAGCCGGACTTGGCTGAAGCTTTCTTT

d_call: NA
clone_size: NA
j_call: TRBJ1-1
cdr3_length: 12
v_call: TRBV27
cdr3_aa: CASRSVNTEAFF
cdr3_nt: TGTGCCAGCAGGTCCGTGAACACTGAAGCTTTCTTT

d_call: TRBD2
clone_size: once
j_call: TRBJ2-1
cdr3_length: 18
v_call: TRBV4-2
cdr3_aa: CASSQEGLRTSGYNEQFF
cdr3_nt: TGTGCCAGCAGCCAAGAGGGTTTAAGGACTAGCGGATACAATGAGCAGTTCTTC

d_call: NA
clone_size: NA
j_call: TRBJ2-5
cdr3_length: 13
v_call: TRBV5-1
cdr3_aa: CASAFGVGETQYF
cdr3_nt: TGCGCCAGCGCCTTCGGGGTCGGAGAGACCCAGTACTTC

d_call: TRBD1
clone_size: few
j_call: TRBJ1-1
cdr3_length: 12
v_call: TRBV30
cdr3_aa: CACGQGDTEAFF
cdr3_nt: TGTGCCTGCGGGCAGGGGGACACTGAAGCTTTCTTT

d_call: TRBD1
clone_size: NA
j_call: TRBJ1-1
cdr3_length: 16
v_call: TRBV5-6
cdr3_aa: CASSLGPDRANTEAFF
cdr3_nt: TGTGCCAGCAGCTTGGGGCCAGACAGGGCTAACACTGAAGCTTTCTTT

d_call: NA
clone_size: few
j_call: TRBJ2-6
cdr3_length: 16
v_call: TRBV2
cdr3_aa: CASSAWAVSGANVLTF
cdr3_nt: TGTGCCAGCAGTGCCTGGGCAGTCTCTGGGGCCAACGTCCTGACTTTC

d_call: NA
clone_size: few
j_call: TRBJ1-3
cdr3_length: 15
v_call: TRBV2
cdr3_aa: CASSEGQFSGNTIYF
cdr3_nt: TGTGCCAGCAGTGAGGGGCAGTTCTCTGGAAACACCATATATTTT

d_call: TRBD1
clone_size: NA
j_call: TRBJ1-1
cdr3_length: 14
v_call: TRBV29-1
cdr3_aa: CSVTGTAAYTEAFF
cdr3_nt: TGCAGCGTTACCGGGACAGCTGCTTACACTGAAGCTTTCTTT

d_call: NA
clone_size: NA
j_call: TRBJ2-1
cdr3_length: 16
v_call: TRBV2
cdr3_aa: CASSGGWSPGSNEQFF
cdr3_nt: TGTGCCAGCAGTGGGGGGTGGTCCCCCGGGAGCAATGAGCAGTTCTTC

d_call: NA
clone_size: few
j_call: TRBJ2-1
cdr3_length: 12
v_call: TRBV5-6
cdr3_aa: CASSRLAGEQFF
cdr3_nt: TGTGCCAGCAGCCGACTGGCGGGTGAGCAGTTCTTC

d_call: TRBD2
clone_size: NA
j_call: TRBJ2-2
cdr3_length: 14
v_call: TRBV5-4
cdr3_aa: CASSLRGGTGELFF
cdr3_nt: TGTGCCAGCAGCTTGAGGGGAGGGACCGGGGAGCTGTTTTTT

d_call: NA
clone_size: few
j_call: TRBJ2-1
cdr3_length: 15
v_call: TRBV21-1
cdr3_aa: CASSKGGVSYNEQFF
cdr3_nt: TGTGCCAGCAGCAAAGGGGGAGTCTCCTACAATGAGCAGTTCTTC